This T cell receptor beta chain was documented in a study of blood T cell repertoires in COVID-19. Study-level information: Sites across the United States, Italy and Spain contributed samples from acute and convalescent COVID-19. In each case, the material was cDNA or gDNA derived from T cells, B-cell-depleted T cells, or PBMCs.

This CDR3 contains 16 residues. Germline loops: CDR1 SEHNR, CDR2 FQNEAQ (reference sequence). Trimming took 5 bases from V and 5 from J; bases not matched to a gene: 10. Authors' analysis steps: Scientists estimated how many nucleated cells there were by amplifying reference gene primers. The repertoire was sequenced with immunoSEQ multiplex PCR; TCRdb's copy has only in-frame clones and lacks some. Clone size and V and J calls were adopted from that table, with D and trimming inferred from the DNA. The sample holds under 95,000 clones, under 85% seen once. The genes are TRBV7-9 and TRBJ2-5; 11 bases agree with TRBD1. Sequenced sample: peripheral blood. The clonotype was recovered from a man between 65 and 80 years old with acute or convalescent COVID-19. CDR3 region: CASSIGAGTGGETQYF. The CDR3 DNA is TGTGCCAGCAGCATAGGAGCCGGGACAGGGGGGGAGACCCAGTACTTC.